These 32 T cell receptor beta chains were sequenced from one sample in a study of T cell changes during pregnancy in multiple sclerosis. Clones were sequenced by immunoSEQ multiplex PCR, and TCRdb holds only the in-frame ones, with some missing. The data contain tens of thousands of clones, almost 95% of them singletons. The sequencing here drew on peripheral blood, taken in the first trimester of pregnancy. The receptors here all came from a female donor with multiple sclerosis, enrolled in a pregnancy study.

The rearrangement uses TRBV4-3 and TRBJ2-5, with 12 bases that match TRBD2. The CDR3 has 17 residues. Per germline, CDR1 LGHNA and CDR2 YSLEER. Trimming took 5 bases from V and 9 from J; bases not matched to a gene: 16. The CDR3, as DNA: TGCGCCAGCAGCGGCTCCTTGCTAGCGGGGGGGGCGGGGGCCCAGTACTTC. Its protein is CASSGSLLAGGAGAQYF.

The chain combines TRBV6-1 with TRBJ2-1, with TRBD2 matching over 8 bases. The CDR3 consists of 16 residues. V dropped 4 bases and J dropped 3; count of bases not matched to a gene: 8. Germline CDR1 reads MNHNS; CDR2 reads SASEGT. The CDR3 DNA reads as TGTGCCAGCAGTGCGACCGGGACTAGAGTCTACAATGAGCAGTTCTTC. Translation: CASSATGTRVYNEQFF.

The chain employs TRBV5-5 and TRBJ1-3; maybe TRBD1 (5 bases). Germline V lookup: CDR1 SGHKS, CDR2 YYEKEE (reference sequence). The CDR3 is 16 amino acids. V gave up 0 bases and J gave up 1 base, with 11 bases separating them. CDR3 sequence reads: CASSLVGDPSGNTIYF. The CDR3 DNA reads as TGTGCCAGCAGCTTGGTAGGGGATCCGTCTGGAAACACCATATATTTT.

A single count supports this clone. The rearrangement links TRBV21-1 to TRBJ1-1; the tabulated D call, TRBD1, remains unverified against the DNA. TRBV21-1 is flagged as a pseudogene. CDR3 length: 14 residues. The CDR3 sequence is CASSIGQGITEAFF. The CDR3 DNA reads TGTGCCAGCAGCATAGGACAGGGTATCACTGAAGCTTTCTTT.

The CDR3 is CASSSFGTGKAGNTIYF. In DNA, the CDR3 is TGTGCCAGTAGTTCCTTCGGGACAGGTAAAGCCGGAAACACCATATATTTT. This chain links TRBV19 with TRBJ1-3, with TRBD1 identical over 8 bases. This CDR3 has 17 residues. The trim removed 5 bases at V and 4 bases at J, leaving 13 bases unmatched. Germline loops: CDR1 LNHDA, CDR2 SQIVND (reference sequence).

V is TRBV10-3 and J is TRBJ2-7, with a possible D match to TRBD1 (6 bases). Trimming pared 4 bases from V and 5 bases from J, leaving 15 bases between. The CDR3 sequence is 14 residues long. In germline, CDR1 is ENHRY, CDR2 SYGVKD. Here the CDR3 DNA reads TGTGCCATCAGTGGACGGGACATCGATAACGAGCAGTACTTC. It encodes CAISGRDIDNEQYF.

The rearrangement joins TRBV12-5 to TRBJ2-1; D not resolved. The CDR3 spans 13 residues. CDR1 and CDR2 from the germline V gene are LGHNT and FRNRAP. V was shortened by 1 base and J by 9 bases, with 10 bases between the two germline ends. CDR3 region: CASGLDARVEQFF. Here the CDR3 DNA reads TGTGCTAGTGGTTTGGACGCTCGAGTTGAGCAGTTCTTC.

The chain combines TRBV29-1 with TRBJ1-2, with D possibly TRBD1 on 5 matching bases. The CDR3 spans 15 residues. Germline CDR1 SQVTM, CDR2 ANQGSEA. V lost 7 bases and J 2 bases, leaving 20 bases between the germline ends. CDR3 DNA: TGCAGCGCCGGAGAGCCAGGGTTGGGAAACTATGGCTACACCTTC. This sequence encodes CSAGEPGLGNYGYTF.

This chain connects TRBV9 to TRBJ2-4, with D tentatively TRBD2 (6 bases). V was clipped by 0 bases and J by 0 bases, with 10 bases between them. This CDR3 comprises 16 residues. Looked up from germline, CDR1 is SGDLS and CDR2 is YYNGEE. The CDR3, as DNA: TGTGCCAGCAGCGTAGGGGGGGACTTAGCCAAAAACATTCAGTACTTC. This sequence encodes CASSVGGDLAKNIQYF.

Only one count was recorded for this clone. This chain uses TRBV6-6 with TRBJ2-6; D is unresolved. Germline V lookup: CDR1 MNHNY, CDR2 SVGAGI (reference sequence). The CDR3 is 13 residues long. Trimming removed 7 bases at V and 1 base at J, with 5 bases between. The CDR3 protein is CASTLSGANVLTF. The CDR3 nucleotides are TGTGCCAGCACCCTATCTGGGGCCAACGTCCTGACTTTC.

V is TRBV27 and J is TRBJ2-1; 7 bases agree with TRBD2. Germline CDR1 and CDR2: MNHEY and SMNVEV (reference sequence). Losses at the gene ends were 6 bases for V and 1 base for J; bases not matched to a gene: 6. CDR3 size: 15 residues. The CDR3 here is CASSPVAGSYNEQFF. In DNA, the CDR3 is TGTGCCAGCAGCCCCGTAGCGGGTTCCTACAATGAGCAGTTCTTC.

The CDR3 is CASSPGTGELFF. In nucleotides, the CDR3 is TGTGCCAGCAGTCCAGGCACCGGGGAGCTGTTTTTT. The V call is TRBV5-6, the J call TRBJ2-2; D remains unclear. CDR1 is SGHDT, CDR2 YYEEEE, per germline. The CDR3 sequence is 12 residues long. Trimming shortened V by 5 bases and J by 4 bases, and 6 bases separated the two germline ends.

In DNA form, the CDR3 reads TGTGCTCTGGGTTCTGACAGGAGAACTAACACCGGGGAGCTGTTTTTT. Amino acids: CALGSDRRTNTGELFF. The chain employs TRBV7-7 and TRBJ2-2; D may be TRBD1 (6 bases). Per the germline V gene, CDR1 is SSHAT and CDR2 is FNYEAQ (reference sequence). There are 16 residues in the CDR3.

This sequence joins TRBV18 and TRBJ1-5; D may be TRBD1 (6 bases). CDR3 size: 15 residues. CDR1 KGHSH and CDR2 LQKENI come from the germline V gene. Trimming removed 1 base from V and 1 base from J, with 8 bases in between. The CDR3 coding sequence is TGTGCCAGCTCACCACTACAGGGAAGCAATCAGCCCCAGCATTTT. Its protein is CASSPLQGSNQPQHF.

The chain has TRBV29-1 and TRBJ1-2; D is possibly TRBD1 (5 bases). Germline assignment: CDR1 SQVTM and CDR2 ANQGSEA. CDR3 length: 12 residues. In DNA form, the CDR3 reads TGCACCCTACAAACAGGCACCTATGGCTACACCTTC. Translating gives CTLQTGTYGYTF.

In its sample, this clone was seen once. This sequence joins TRBV29-1 and TRBJ2-3, with D perhaps TRBD1 (6 bases). Per germline, CDR1 SQVTM and CDR2 ANQGSEA. The CDR3 contains 14 residues. V was cut by 4 bases and J by 0 bases, with 11 bases left in between. The CDR3 region is CSVAGVTSTDTQYF. The CDR3 nucleotides read TGCAGCGTTGCAGGGGTTACTAGCACAGATACGCAGTATTTT.

This chain joins TRBV5-3 and TRBJ1-2; TRBD1 agrees at 10 bases. Being an ORF, TRBV5-3 has a function that is uncertain. V lost 0 bases and J lost 3; bases outside the gene matches: 11. The CDR3 spans 18 residues. For the CDR3, the DNA is TGTGCCAGAAGCTTGGCCGGGACAGGGGTCCCCATGGACTATGGCTACACCTTC. This gives the protein CARSLAGTGVPMDYGYTF.

V and J are TRBV7-3 and TRBJ2-1, with TRBD2 identical over 15 bases. V trimming: 4 bases; J trimming: 9 bases; junction bases outside the gene matches: 10. The V gene's germline CDR1 is SGHTA and CDR2 FQGTGA. The CDR3 runs to 17 residues. CDR3 DNA sequence: TGTGCCAGCAGCTGGGGGGGACTAGCGGGGGGCCAAGGTGAGCAGTTCTTC. It specifies CASSWGGLAGGQGEQFF.

This clone was found once. The rearrangement joins TRBV19 to TRBJ2-2, with 9 bases aligning to TRBD1. The CDR3 is made up of 15 amino acids. V shed 4 bases, J shed 5 bases, and the junction held 5 bases outside the gene matches. CDR1 and CDR2 (germline): LNHDA, SQIVND (reference sequence). The CDR3 nucleotides are TGTGCCAGTAGTACCCAGGACAGGGGAACCGGGGAGCTGTTTTTT. This sequence encodes CASSTQDRGTGELFF.

This rearrangement joins TRBV10-3 to TRBJ2-1, with TRBD2 matching 7 bases. Germline loops: CDR1 ENHRY, CDR2 SYGVKD. V lost 3 bases, J lost 7 bases, and 12 bases stayed unmatched. The CDR3 has 16 residues. The CDR3, as DNA: TGTGCCATCAGTGACTTCGGTTGGCTGGGGGGGAATGAGCAGTTCTTC. As protein: CAISDFGWLGGNEQFF.

The sample holds one count of this clone. This chain links TRBV6-4 with TRBJ1-2, with D perhaps matching TRBD1 (5 bases). The germline gives CDR1 MRHNA, CDR2 SNTAGT. Trimming pared 0 bases from V and 6 bases from J, leaving 8 bases between. CDR3 length equals 13 residues. The CDR3 DNA is TGTGCCAGCAGTGACTCTTGGACAAATGGCTACACCTTC. This codes for CASSDSWTNGYTF.

The V gene is TRBV29-1, the J gene TRBJ1-1, with D hard to call. Trimming removed 7 bases at V and 11 bases at J, with 17 bases between. Germline-derived CDR1 and CDR2 are SQVTM and ANQGSEA. CDR3 length equals 11 residues. The CDR3 nucleotides read TGCAGCGCAGAACTTAACACCGGGGCTTTCTTT. Translation: CSAELNTGAFF.

The chain recombines TRBV2 with TRBJ2-7; D is possibly TRBD2 (6 bases). Germline assignment: CDR1 SNHLY and CDR2 FYNNEI. V shed 4 bases and J shed 3 bases, with 13 bases lying between them. CDR3 length: 14 amino acids. The CDR3 DNA is TGTGCCAGCAGTGGGGGACTGGGAGGCTACGAGCAGTACTTC. This sequence encodes CASSGGLGGYEQYF.

The chain recombines TRBV5-1 with TRBJ2-7, with TRBD1 matching 11 bases. The V gene end was trimmed by 1 base and the J gene end by 3 bases; junction bases not matched to a gene: 15. The CDR3 contains 19 residues. Germline CDR1 reads SGHRS; CDR2 reads YFSETQ. CDR3 region: CASSLTGTGGEQFIYEQYF. The CDR3 bases are TGCGCCAGCAGCTTGACCGGGACAGGGGGTGAGCAATTCATCTACGAGCAGTACTTC.

In its sample, this clone was seen a few times. The chain recombines TRBV18 with TRBJ1-2; D may be TRBD1 (5 bases). Germline CDR1 KGHSH, CDR2 LQKENI. The CDR3 has 17 residues. Trimming took 5 bases from V and 6 from J, leaving 25 bases between them. The CDR3 loop reads CASSSLPGPTGGDGYTF. CDR3 bases: TGTGCCAGCTCATCGCTACCGGGGCCCACGGGAGGCGATGGCTACACCTTC.

The chain links TRBV19 to TRBJ2-1; maybe TRBD1 (5 bases). Trimming shortened V by 5 bases and J by 10 bases, and 18 bases separated the two germline ends. CDR1 is LNHDA and CDR2 is SQIVND in the germline V gene (reference sequence). There are 14 residues in the CDR3. Here the CDR3 DNA reads TGTGCCAGTAGTTCGGCAGGGCCCAATATAGAGCAGTTCTTC. The encoded protein is CASSSAGPNIEQFF.

CDR3 nucleotides: TGTGCCAGCAGTCGGGACACTGAAGCTTTCTTT. This codes for CASSRDTEAFF. The chain has TRBV5-6 and TRBJ1-1; D call uncertain. V was shortened by 5 bases and J by 3 bases, with 5 bases between the two germline ends. CDR3 length: 11 amino acids. Germline CDR1 SGHDT, CDR2 YYEEEE.

The chain carries TRBV5-5 and TRBJ2-7, with TRBD2 as a possible D gene (6 bases). CDR3 length: 14 amino acids. The germline V gene encodes CDR1 SGHKS and CDR2 YYEKEE (reference sequence). With 5 bases removed from V and 1 base from J, the gap between germline ends came to 13 bases. CDR3 sequence reads: CASRLPGESYEQYF. The CDR3 bases are TGTGCCAGCAGACTCCCGGGAGAATCCTACGAGCAGTACTTC.

This CDR3 reads CASSLFQGVPIYEQYF. Here the CDR3 DNA reads TGTGCCAGCAGCCTCTTTCAGGGGGTACCCATCTACGAGCAGTACTTC. The chain couples TRBV5-8 to TRBJ2-7, with TRBD1 matching over 7 bases. Germline CDR1 reads SGHTS; CDR2 reads YDEGEE. Trimming cost V 4 bases and J 3 bases; bases outside gene matches: 13. This CDR3 is built from 16 residues.

The gene calls are TRBV19 and TRBJ2-1, with D unclear. This CDR3 comprises 13 residues. The V gene lost 1 base and the J gene lost 11 bases, with 12 bases spanning the gap. Looked up from germline, CDR1 is LNHDA and CDR2 is SQIVND (reference sequence). The CDR3 sequence: CASSIAGSNKQFF. CDR3 DNA sequence: TGTGCCAGTAGTATAGCCGGGTCTAATAAGCAGTTCTTC.

The rearrangement uses TRBV7-3 and TRBJ2-7; 7 nucleotides line up with TRBD2. The CDR3 spans 16 residues. V shed 4 bases, J shed 3 bases, and the junction held 12 bases outside the gene matches. CDR1 and CDR2 (germline): SGHTA, FQGTGA. In DNA, the CDR3 is TGTGCCAGCAGCTCTTCCGTGGGGGGGGGAAACTACGAGCAGTACTTC. This codes for CASSSSVGGGNYEQYF.

In regard to this clone: Germline and junction disagree at one end, which may indicate a read error. V gene TRBV19 combines with J gene TRBJ1-5, with D hard to call. The CDR3 consists of 15 residues. Germline lookup yields CDR1 LNHDA and CDR2 SQIVND (reference sequence). The CDR3 sequence is CASTQEGGWNQLQHF. The CDR3 bases are TGTGCCAGTACCCAGGAGGGAGGGTGGAATCAGCTCCAGCATTTT.